This TCR beta chain emerged from a study of T cells in localized non-small cell lung cancer. This table comes from immunoSEQ multiplex PCR, and its TCRdb copy is limited to in-frame clones, with some not included. The profile covers tens of thousands of clones, with roughly 85% appearing a single time and approximately 5.6% taken by the ten largest. About this clone itself: Its antigen is not identified.

The CDR3 length is 16 residues. The germline gives CDR1 LGHNA, CDR2 YNFKEQ. J was trimmed by 7 bases and V by 4 bases; bases with no gene match: 8. Study outcomes and limitations: Sequencing was restricted to one tumor region; therefore, heterogeneity remains possible. Within adjacent lung there appeared a median roughly 60 of the top 100 tumor clones.

The sequencing here drew on peripheral blood, taken before any cancer treatment. This TCR derives from a woman aged 40-75 years with stage I lung adenocarcinoma. V is TRBV4-2 and J is TRBJ2-2, with 11 bases matching TRBD1. As DNA, the CDR3 is TGTGCCAGCAGCCCACGAGGACAGGGGGCTGTCGGGGAGCTGTTTTTT. Amino acid sequence: CASSPRGQGAVGELFF.